The present entry profiles one T cell receptor beta chain with its context. As yet, its antigen is unknown. Here immunoSEQ multiplex PCR was the method, and the copy in TCRdb shows in-frame clones only, minus some. The sample holds about 120,000 clones; about 81% are singletons and the top ten take 5% to 6.5%. This sample is drawn from a study of radiation and T cells in renal cell carcinoma. The time point denotes: blood 2 weeks post-SBRT. The treatment is: 15 Gy SBRT to primary tumor, nephrectomy 4 weeks later. Radiation-treated patients gave blood at baseline, week 2 and week 4. Germline CDR1 SGHRS, CDR2 YFSETQ. CDR3 length: 18 residues. Trimming took 0 bases from V and 5 from J; bases not matched to a gene: 6. Study observations and caveats: From baseline, blood top tumor clonotypes peaked at 2 weeks post-radiation.

This sample comprised blood, obtained from a patient whose treatment included radiotherapy and nephrectomy. The gene calls are TRBV5-1 and TRBJ2-3; 16 bases are shared with TRBD2. The sequence was collected from a man between 45 and 60 years old with renal cell carcinoma. The CDR3 DNA is TGCGCCAGCAGCTTGGGACCGGGACTAGCGGGAGGGCAAGATACGCAGTATTTT. It is translated as CASSLGPGLAGGQDTQYF.